The following is a T cell receptor beta chain sequence with its context. This clonotype was recorded many times. Its antigen remains undetermined. Per-nucleotide qualities are absent, and no much larger clonotype sits a single base away. The CDR3, cysteine through phenylalanine, is 18 amino acids long. The CDR3 DNA has 54 bases and is translated from base 1. The CDR1 and CDR2 encoded by the germline V gene (reference sequence) are SEHNR and FQNEAQ. V is trimmed back by 4 bases and J by 3 bases, and the junction contains 15 bases that no gene match accounts for. The data are from a study of T cells in Graves' hyperthyroidism and ophthalmopathy (dated by TCRdb to about 2019). Context from the whole study: Peripheral blood samples were taken at the time of initial diagnosis, prior to any treatment. To identify TCR V-J signatures that set the groups apart, the researchers used a discovery cohort of 100 patients, made up of 40 to 45 with Graves' ophthalmopathy and some 58 with stable Graves' hyperthyroidism. An independent validation cohort of fewer than 20 hyperthyroidism patients and approximately 15 patients who later progressed to ophthalmopathy tested prospective prediction of ophthalmopathy. The 95 to 100 discovery patients were divided at random into training and test sets in a 7:3 ratio. In addition, the study compared T-cell repertoires in thyroid tissue and in blood from roughly 6 Graves' hyperthyroidism patients. After blood sampling, hyperthyroidism patients were treated with methimazole at a starting dose of 30 mg daily, and ophthalmopathy patients were treated with high-dose intravenous methylprednisolone. According to the paper, TCR Vbeta CDR3 sequencing was carried out on over 130 peripheral blood samples, which came from 40 to 45 ophthalmopathy, under 80 hyperthyroidism and approximately 17 progressor patients.

Stable Graves' hyperthyroidism was defined as the absence of progression to ophthalmopathy over 18 months of follow-up. Hyperthyroidism patients were aged 18 to 65 years and newly diagnosed, with disease duration of less than 2 months. Patients with uncontrolled infections, other autoimmune diseases, pregnancy or lactation were excluded. Diagnoses relied on clinical symptoms, serum thyroxine and TRAb, thyroid ultrasound and orbital computed tomography. Ficoll-Paque density gradient centrifugation was used to isolate PBMCs from approximately 11 ml of fresh peripheral blood. Total RNA was extracted with Trizol reagent, and quality was checked on an Agilent 2100 Bioanalyzer. Amplification of TCR beta CDR3 regions was carried out from RNA transcripts. For the first round of RT-PCR on the TCR CDR3, the HTBI primer set was used together with the Qiagen OneStep RT-PCR kit. Libraries were constructed in a second round of multiplex PCR, after which size selection and purification were carried out. Paired-end sequencing of the libraries was performed with 100 bp reads on an Illumina HiSeq2000. On the study's bioinformatics: SOAPnuke was used to process the raw data, with reads discarded if the reads contained adapters or uncalled bases, had a mean Phred below 15, or lacked an exact constant-primer or identifier match. High-quality paired reads were merged using COPE v1.2.5, and each unique nucleotide sequence was defined as a clonotype. Clonotypes were aligned to IMGT TRBV, TRBD and TRBJ reference segments using MiTCR v1.1. Analysis was restricted to V-J combinations with a frequency above 0.0001, which covered just over 98% of repertoires. The TCS score was defined as F50 (clonal expansion) divided by E x V (chaos), with BLOSUM62-based TCRdist calculated between CDR3 peptides within each V-J. Welch's t-statistics and random forest reduced around 550 V-J features to roughly 13, which were used in a naive Bayes classifier (R e1071). TCRdb trimmed public reads at Q25 via fastp, called clones via MiXCR and kept in-frame beta chains. One record per CDR3 amino acid sequence lists the most common genes and DNA. For this entry, the V and J calls and clone size follow TCRdb and not the study's own pipeline. The sample table holds roughly 700,000 distinct CDR3 sequences, of which 14% were seen once. 10% to 13% of the sample lies in the top ten.

General findings and caveats noted by the study authors: Most expanded thyroid clonotypes (frequency above 0.001) were also detected in blood, a finding suggesting that blood repertoires may reflect thyroid immune responses. In validation, the model predicted progression to ophthalmopathy with over 65% sensitivity and 72.22% specificity, a median of roughly seven months before onset. A 13 V-J signature model separated ophthalmopathy from stable hyperthyroidism, with over 85% sensitivity and roughly 84% specificity in cross-validation and 80%/75% in testing. No statistical method was used to set the sample size in advance, and investigators knew the group allocation.

The sequence came from a woman aged 18-30 years with Graves' hyperthyroidism. The sequencing input was blood. The chain is assembled from TRBV7-9 and TRBJ1-2, with 9 middle bases fitting TRBD1. The DNA sequence is TGTGCCAGCAGCTCAACCCTCGGAGGTGACAGGGGGTACTATGGCTACACCTTC. It is translated as CASSSTLGGDRGYYGYTF. Joined to the reference TRBV7-9 and TRBJ1-2 proteins, this CDR3 gives the full variable domain: DTGVSQNPRHKITKRGQNVTFRCDPISEHNRLYWYRQTLGQGPEFLTYFQNEAQLEKSRLLSDRFSAERPKGSFSTLEIQRTEQGDSAMYLCASSSTLGGDRGYYGYTFGSGTRLTVV.